Sequencing of this T cell receptor (beta chain) was carried out in a study of T cells in Graves' hyperthyroidism and ophthalmopathy (dated by TCRdb to the late 2010s). Notes on the research overall: Peripheral blood samples were taken at initial diagnosis, before any treatment was given. The study also compared thyroid tissue and blood T-cell repertoires from more than five Graves' hyperthyroidism patients. An independent validation cohort of under 20 hyperthyroidism patients and about 15 patients who later progressed to ophthalmopathy tested prospective prediction of ophthalmopathy. To identify distinguishing TCR V-J signatures, a discovery cohort of 100 or so patients was used, comprising approximately 40 with Graves' ophthalmopathy and around 57 with stable Graves' hyperthyroidism. According to the paper, TCR Vbeta CDR3 sequencing was carried out on 135 peripheral blood samples, which came from approximately 43 ophthalmopathy, roughly 75 hyperthyroidism and 17 progressor patients. The approximately 100 discovery patients were divided at random into training and test sets in a 7:3 ratio. After sampling, hyperthyroidism patients received methimazole starting at 30 mg daily, and ophthalmopathy patients received high-dose intravenous methylprednisolone. The paper as a whole reports these results and caveats: No statistical method was used to fix the sample size in advance, and group allocation was not hidden from the investigators. In validation, the model predicted progression to ophthalmopathy a median of about 6 months before onset, with 70% to 71% sensitivity and nearly 75% specificity. A 13 V-J signature model separated ophthalmopathy from stable hyperthyroidism, with around 90% sensitivity and 81.08% specificity in cross-validation and 80%/75% in testing. Most expanded thyroid clonotypes (frequency above 0.001) were also found in blood, which suggests that blood repertoires may mirror thyroid immune responses.

TCR beta CDR3 regions were amplified from RNA transcripts. The first round of RT-PCR for the TCR CDR3 was performed with the HTBI primer set and the Qiagen OneStep RT-PCR kit. Libraries were constructed in a second round of multiplex PCR, after which size selection and purification were carried out. Libraries were sequenced paired-end with 100 bp reads on an Illumina HiSeq2000. The paper's data handling went like this. Raw data were processed with SOAPnuke, discarding reads with adapters, uncalled bases, mean Phred below 15, or no exact constant-primer or identifier match. High-quality paired reads were merged with COPE v1.2.5, and unique nucleotide sequences were defined as clonotypes. MiTCR v1.1 was used to align clonotypes to the IMGT TRBV, TRBD and TRBJ reference segments. The analysis was restricted to V-J combinations with a frequency above 0.0001, which together covered 99% to 99.2% of the repertoires. A TCS score was defined as the ratio of F50 (clonal expansion) to E x V (chaos), with BLOSUM62-based TCRdist applied between CDR3 peptides within each V-J. Welch's t-statistics and random forest reduced 514 V-J features to around 14, which were used in a naive Bayes classifier (R e1071). The public reads were reprocessed in TCRdb via fastp at Q25 and MiXCR, keeping in-frame beta chains. CDR3 protein duplicates are merged, each entry listing the most common genes and DNA. For this entry, the V and J calls and clone size follow TCRdb and not the study's own pipeline. The table for this sample lists hundreds of thousands of distinct CDR3 sequences; around an eighth of them were counted only once. The top ten hold 25% to 30% of the sample.

This clonotype was found a few times. Its antigen has not been determined. A read error may be the cause here, since a much bigger clone is one base away. Taken from cysteine to phenylalanine, the CDR3 has 17 residues. The CDR3 DNA has 51 bases and is translated from base 1. The germline V gene (reference sequence) provides CDR1 MNHEY and CDR2 SMNVEV. Ophthalmopathy patients had moderately to severely active disease, with a Clinical Activity Score of 3 or more, a NOSPECS grade of 4 or more, and a disease duration of less than 3 months. Patients with uncontrolled infections, other autoimmune diseases, pregnancy or lactation were excluded. Diagnoses were established on the basis of clinical symptoms, serum thyroxine and TRAb, thyroid ultrasound, and orbital computed tomography. Ficoll-Paque density gradient centrifugation was used to isolate PBMCs from around 10 ml of fresh peripheral blood. Trizol reagent was used to extract total RNA, and RNA quality was then checked on an Agilent 2100 Bioanalyzer.

The sequencing sample was made of blood. The sequence derives from a man aged 50 or older with Graves' ophthalmopathy. Here the chain combines TRBV27 and TRBJ1-1; TRBD1 is perhaps the D gene, given 5 matching bases. Here is the DNA: TGTGCCAGCAGTTTATACAAACCCCGACAGTTGAACACTGAAGCTTCCTTT. Translated, it reads CASSLYKPRQLNTEASF.